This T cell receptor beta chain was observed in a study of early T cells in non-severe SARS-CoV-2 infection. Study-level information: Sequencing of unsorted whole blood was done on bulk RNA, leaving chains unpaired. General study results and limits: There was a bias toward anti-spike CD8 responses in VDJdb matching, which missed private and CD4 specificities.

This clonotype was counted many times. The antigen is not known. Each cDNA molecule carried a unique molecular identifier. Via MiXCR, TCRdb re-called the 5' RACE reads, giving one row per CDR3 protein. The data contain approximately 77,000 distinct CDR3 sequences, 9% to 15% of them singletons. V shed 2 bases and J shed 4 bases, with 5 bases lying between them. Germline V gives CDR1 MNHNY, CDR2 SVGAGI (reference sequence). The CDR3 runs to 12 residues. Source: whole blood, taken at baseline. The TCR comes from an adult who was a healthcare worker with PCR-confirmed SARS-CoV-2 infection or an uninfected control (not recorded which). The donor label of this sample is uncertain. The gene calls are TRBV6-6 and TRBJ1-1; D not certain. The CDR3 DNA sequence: TGTGCCAGCAGTTACGGGAGCACTGAAGCTTTCTTT. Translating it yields CASSYGSTEAFF.